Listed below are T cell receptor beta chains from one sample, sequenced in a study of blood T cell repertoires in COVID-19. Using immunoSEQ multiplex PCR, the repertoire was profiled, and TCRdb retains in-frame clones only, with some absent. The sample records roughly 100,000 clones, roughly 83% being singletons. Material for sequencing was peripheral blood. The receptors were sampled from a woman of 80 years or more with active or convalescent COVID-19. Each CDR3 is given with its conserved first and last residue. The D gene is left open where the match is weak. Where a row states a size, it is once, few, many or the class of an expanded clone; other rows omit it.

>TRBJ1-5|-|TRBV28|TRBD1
CASSSGGWDGNQPQHF
TGTGCCAGCAGTTCAGGGGGTTGGGATGGCAATCAGCCCCAGCATTTT
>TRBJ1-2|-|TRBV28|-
CASSIPRYGYTF
TGTGCCAGCAGTATTCCTCGCTATGGCTACACCTTC
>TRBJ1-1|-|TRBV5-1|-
CASSPRQSSNTEAFF
TGCGCCAGCAGCCCCAGACAGTCCTCGAACACTGAAGCTTTCTTT
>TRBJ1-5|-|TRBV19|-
CASRSAYRAGQPQHF
TGTGCCAGTAGATCGGCTTACAGGGCCGGTCAGCCCCAGCATTTT
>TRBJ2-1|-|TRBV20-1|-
CSARMEAEFF
TGCAGTGCTAGAATGGAGGCCGAGTTCTTC
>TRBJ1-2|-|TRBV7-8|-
CASSSARGAGINYGYTF
TGTGCCAGCAGCTCCGCCCGGGGGGCAGGTATTAACTATGGCTACACCTTC
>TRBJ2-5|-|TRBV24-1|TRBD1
CATSDLNRGTDQETQYF
TGTGCCACCAGTGACCTAAACAGGGGGACTGACCAAGAGACCCAGTACTTC
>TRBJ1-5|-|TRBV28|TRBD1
CASSFRGLRDQPQHF
TGTGCCAGCAGTTTCAGGGGGCTTAGGGATCAGCCCCAGCATTTT
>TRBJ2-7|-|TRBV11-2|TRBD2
CASRGGLGTRNSYEQYF
TGTGCCAGCAGGGGGGGTCTTGGGACTAGAAACTCCTACGAGCAGTACTTC
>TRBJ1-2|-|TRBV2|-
CASRGDKAGYTF
TGTGCCAGCAGAGGGGACAAGGCTGGCTACACCTTC
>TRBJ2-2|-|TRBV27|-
CASSFRRTGELFF
TGTGCCAGCAGTTTCCGGAGGACCGGGGAGCTGTTTTTT
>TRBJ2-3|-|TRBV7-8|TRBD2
CASSQGTSGSPTKTRF
TGTGCCAGCAGCCAAGGGACTAGCGGGAGCCCCACCAAAACCCGCTTT
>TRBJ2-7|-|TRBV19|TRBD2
CASSLGTSGSSSYEQYF
TGTGCCAGTAGTCTGGGGACTAGCGGGTCAAGCTCCTACGAGCAGTACTTC
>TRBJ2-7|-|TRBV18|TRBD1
CASSPPQQGAYEQYF
TGTGCCAGCTCACCACCACAACAGGGGGCCTACGAGCAGTACTTC
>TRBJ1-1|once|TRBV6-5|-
CASRDRHMNTEAFF
TGTGCCAGCAGAGACAGGCACATGAACACTGAAGCTTTCTTT
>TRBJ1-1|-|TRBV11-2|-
CASSPLGPAVMNTEAFF
TGTGCCAGCAGCCCCTTAGGTCCGGCGGTGATGAACACTGAAGCTTTCTTT
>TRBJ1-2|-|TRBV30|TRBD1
CAQGQGIGAMDYGYTF
TGTGCCCAAGGACAGGGAATAGGGGCCATGGACTATGGCTACACCTTC
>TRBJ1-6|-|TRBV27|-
CASSLLGAGPLHF
TGTGCCAGCAGTTTATTGGGGGCTGGACCCCTCCACTTT